The source of this TCR beta chain is a study of blood T cells in healthy people across ages. CDR1 and CDR2 from the germline V gene are MNHNS and SASEGT. Trimming removed 2 bases from V and 3 bases from J; junction bases left unmatched: 7. The CDR3 runs 16 residues. Sample-barcoded 5' priming and a J-beta primer mix drove a second PCR of roughly 6 to 12 cycles. In TCRdb, the 5' RACE reads were re-called with MiXCR into one record per CDR3 protein. Among some 860,000 distinct CDR3 sequences, 56% were seen once, and the ten largest hold 25% to 30%. V is TRBV6-1 and J is TRBJ1-5; 7 bases are a match to TRBD1. The sequenced sample consisted of blood. The clonotype originates from a man aged 35 to 55 in good health. CDR3 residues: CASSETGVYTNQPQHF. The CDR3 region has the DNA TGTGCCAGCAGTGAAACAGGGGTCTATACCAATCAGCCCCAGCATTTT.